This TCR beta chain appears in the sequencing data of a study of blood T cell repertoires in COVID-19. About the study: COVID-19 samples, acute and convalescent, were from the United States, Italy and Spain. The cDNA or gDNA used as material had been derived from T cells, B-cell-depleted T cells, or PBMCs.

Recruited during active infection, patients (from Seattle) were subsequently followed longitudinally. How the authors handled the data: By means of reference gene primer amplification, nucleated cell counts were estimated. Generated by immunoSEQ multiplex PCR, the TCRdb table keeps only in-frame clones and is missing some. Clone size and V and J calls were adopted from that table, with D and trimming inferred from the DNA. The sample consists of 180,000 or so clones, approximately 88% of them appearing once. This CDR3 contains 15 residues. Trimming removed 0 bases at V and 5 bases at J, with 15 bases between. Germline-derived CDR1 and CDR2 are SGHRS and YFSETQ.

The specimen sequenced was peripheral blood. The sequence was collected from a woman between 35 and 50 years old with COVID-19, enrolled during active disease. The chain combines TRBV5-1 with TRBJ2-7; TRBD2 is a possible D gene (5 bases). The DNA for the CDR3 is TGCGCCAGCAGCTTGGGCGGAGGAGTTGCGGACGAGCAGTACTTC. Protein: CASSLGGGVADEQYF. The full variable domain, rest sourced from reference TRBV5-1 and TRBJ2-7, is KAGVTQTPRYLIKTRGQQVTLSCSPISGHRSVSWYQQTPGQGLQFLFEYFSETQRNKGNFPGRFSGRQFSNSRSEMNVSTLELGDSALYLCASSLGGGVADEQYFGPGTRLTVT.